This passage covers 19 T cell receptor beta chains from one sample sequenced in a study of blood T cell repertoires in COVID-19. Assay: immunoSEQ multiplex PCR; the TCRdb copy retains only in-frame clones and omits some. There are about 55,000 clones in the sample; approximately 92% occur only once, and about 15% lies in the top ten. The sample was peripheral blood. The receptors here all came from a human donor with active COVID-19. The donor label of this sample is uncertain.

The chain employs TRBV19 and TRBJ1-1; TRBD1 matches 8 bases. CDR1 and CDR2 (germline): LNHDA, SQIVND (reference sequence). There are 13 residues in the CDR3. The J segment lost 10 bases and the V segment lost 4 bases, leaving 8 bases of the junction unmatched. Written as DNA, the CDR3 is TGTGCCAGTAGTACCGGACAGGGCGAGGCAGCTTTCTTT. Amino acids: CASSTGQGEAAFF.

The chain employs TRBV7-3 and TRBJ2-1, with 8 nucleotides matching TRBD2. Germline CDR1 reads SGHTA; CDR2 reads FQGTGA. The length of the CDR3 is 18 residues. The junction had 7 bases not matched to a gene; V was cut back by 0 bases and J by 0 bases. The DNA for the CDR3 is TGTGCCAGCAGCTTAACAGCGGGAGTTCGGGGCTCCTACAATGAGCAGTTCTTC. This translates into CASSLTAGVRGSYNEQFF.

Here the CDR3 reads CASSLEGGLTEAFF. CDR3 coding DNA: TGTGCCAGCAGCTTAGAGGGGGGGCTTACTGAAGCTTTCTTT. J is TRBJ1-1 and V is TRBV7-2; D is perhaps TRBD1 (6 bases). The CDR3 runs 14 residues. Looked up from germline, CDR1 is SGHTA and CDR2 is FQGNSA. The ends were cut back, 1 base at V and 5 bases at J, with 11 bases in the middle.

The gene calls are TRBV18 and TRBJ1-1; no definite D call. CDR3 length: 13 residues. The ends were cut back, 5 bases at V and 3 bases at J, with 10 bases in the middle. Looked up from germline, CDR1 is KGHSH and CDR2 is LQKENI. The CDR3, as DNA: TGTGCCAGCTCAGCGGGTCTTGACACTGAAGCTTTCTTT. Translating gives CASSAGLDTEAFF.

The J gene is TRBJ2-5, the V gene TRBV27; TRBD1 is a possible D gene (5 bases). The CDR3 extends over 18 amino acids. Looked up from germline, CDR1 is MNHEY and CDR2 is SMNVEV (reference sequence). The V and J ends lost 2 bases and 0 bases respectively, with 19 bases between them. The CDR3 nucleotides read TGTGCCAGCAGTTTACTAAATCCGGGCCAGGGATACCAAGAGACCCAGTACTTC. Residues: CASSLLNPGQGYQETQYF.

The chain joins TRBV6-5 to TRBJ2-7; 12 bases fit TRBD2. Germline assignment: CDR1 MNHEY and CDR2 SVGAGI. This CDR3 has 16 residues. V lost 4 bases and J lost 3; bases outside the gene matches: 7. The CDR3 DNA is TGTGCCAGCAGTTGGACTAGCGGGAAGACCCTCTACGAGCAGTACTTC. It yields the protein CASSWTSGKTLYEQYF.

CDR3 DNA sequence: TGTGCCAGCAGCCCACCGGGGGTGGGCTACAATGAGCAGTTCTTC. Translated, it gives CASSPPGVGYNEQFF. The chain is built from TRBV11-2 and TRBJ2-1; D may be TRBD2 (6 bases). Deletions cut 5 bases from V and 3 bases from J, with 14 bases between. The CDR3 has 15 residues. Germline V CDR1 and CDR2: SGHAT, FQNNGV.

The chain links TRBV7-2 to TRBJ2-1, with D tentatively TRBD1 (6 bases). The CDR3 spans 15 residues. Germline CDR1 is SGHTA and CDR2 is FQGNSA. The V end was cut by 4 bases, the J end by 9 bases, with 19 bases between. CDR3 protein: CASSSIGTLLAEQFF. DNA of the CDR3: TGTGCCAGCAGCTCGATCGGGACACTTTTGGCTGAGCAGTTCTTC.

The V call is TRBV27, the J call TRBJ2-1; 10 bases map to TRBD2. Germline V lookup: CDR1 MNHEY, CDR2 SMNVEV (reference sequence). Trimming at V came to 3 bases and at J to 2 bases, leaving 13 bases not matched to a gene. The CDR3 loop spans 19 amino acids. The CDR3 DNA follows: TGTGCCAGCAGTTTCGGTCCCGCCTCAAGCGGGAGGGCCTACAATGAGCAGTTCTTC. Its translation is CASSFGPASSGRAYNEQFF.

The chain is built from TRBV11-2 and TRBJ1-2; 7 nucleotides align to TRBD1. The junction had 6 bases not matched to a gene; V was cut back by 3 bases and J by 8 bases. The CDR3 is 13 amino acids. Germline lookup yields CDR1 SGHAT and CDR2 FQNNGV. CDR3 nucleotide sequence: TGTGCCAGCAGCTTCGACAGGGCGACCGGCTACACCTTC. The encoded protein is CASSFDRATGYTF.

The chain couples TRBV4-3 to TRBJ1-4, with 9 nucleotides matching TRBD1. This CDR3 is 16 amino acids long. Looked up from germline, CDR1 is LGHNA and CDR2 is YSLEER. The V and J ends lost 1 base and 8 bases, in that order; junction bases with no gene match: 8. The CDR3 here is CASSQVPGQGGEKLFF. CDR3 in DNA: TGCGCCAGCAGCCAAGTTCCGGGACAGGGCGGGGAAAAACTGTTTTTT.

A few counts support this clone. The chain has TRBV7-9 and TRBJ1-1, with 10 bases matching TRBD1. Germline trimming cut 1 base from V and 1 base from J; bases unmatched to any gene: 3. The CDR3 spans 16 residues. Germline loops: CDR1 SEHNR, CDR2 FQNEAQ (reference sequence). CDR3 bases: TGTGCCAGCAGCTTAGTGACAGGGGGCCCGAACACTGAAGCTTTCTTT. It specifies CASSLVTGGPNTEAFF. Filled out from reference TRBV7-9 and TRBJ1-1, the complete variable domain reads DTGVSQNPRHKITKRGQNVTFRCDPISEHNRLYWYRQTLGQGPEFLTYFQNEAQLEKSRLLSDRFSAERPKGSFSTLEIQRTEQGDSAMYLCASSLVTGGPNTEAFFGQGTRLTVV.

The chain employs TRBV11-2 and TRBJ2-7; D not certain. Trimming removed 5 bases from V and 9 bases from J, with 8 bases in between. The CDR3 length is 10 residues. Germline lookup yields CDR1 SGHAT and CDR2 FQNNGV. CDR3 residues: CASSLSVQYF. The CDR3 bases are TGTGCCAGCAGCCTCTCGGTGCAGTACTTC.

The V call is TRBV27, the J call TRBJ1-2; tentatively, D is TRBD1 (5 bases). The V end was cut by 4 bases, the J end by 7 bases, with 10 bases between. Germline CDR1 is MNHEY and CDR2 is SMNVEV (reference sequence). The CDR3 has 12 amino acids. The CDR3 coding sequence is TGTGCCAGCAGTTCAGCAGGGTCTGGCTACACCTTC. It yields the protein CASSSAGSGYTF.

The CDR3 DNA follows: TGTGCCAGCAGCCCCTCGGACAGGCCCTATGGCTACACCTTC. Translation: CASSPSDRPYGYTF. The gene calls are TRBV3-1 (or the pseudogene TRBV3-2) and TRBJ1-2; 7 bases line up with TRBD1. The length of the CDR3 is 14 residues. CDR1 LGHDT and CDR2 YNNKEL come from the germline V gene (reference sequence). After removal of 4 bases from V and 4 bases from J, the junction contained 6 bases not matched to a gene.

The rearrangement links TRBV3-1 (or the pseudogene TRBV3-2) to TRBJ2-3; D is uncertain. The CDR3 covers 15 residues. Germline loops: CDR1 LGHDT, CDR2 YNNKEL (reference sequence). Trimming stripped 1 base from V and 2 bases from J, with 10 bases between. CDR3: CASSQVRQLTDTQYF. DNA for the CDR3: TGTGCCAGCAGCCAAGTGAGGCAGCTCACAGATACGCAGTATTTT.

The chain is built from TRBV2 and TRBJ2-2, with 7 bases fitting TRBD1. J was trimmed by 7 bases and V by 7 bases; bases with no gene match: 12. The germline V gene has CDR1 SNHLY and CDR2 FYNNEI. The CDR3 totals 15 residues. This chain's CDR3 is CASMSQGVIGGELFF. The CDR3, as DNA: TGTGCCAGCATGAGCCAGGGGGTTATCGGCGGGGAGCTGTTTTTT.

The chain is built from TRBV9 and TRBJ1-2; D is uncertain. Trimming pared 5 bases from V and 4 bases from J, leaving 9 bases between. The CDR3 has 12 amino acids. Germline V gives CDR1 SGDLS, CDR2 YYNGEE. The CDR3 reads CASSVFGYGYTF. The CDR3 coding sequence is TGTGCCAGCAGTGTGTTCGGCTATGGCTACACCTTC.

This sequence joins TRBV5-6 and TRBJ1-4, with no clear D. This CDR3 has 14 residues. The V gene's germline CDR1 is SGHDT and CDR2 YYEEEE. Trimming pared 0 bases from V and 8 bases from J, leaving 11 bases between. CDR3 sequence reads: CASSLDSGLEKLFF. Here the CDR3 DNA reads TGTGCCAGCAGCTTGGACAGTGGTTTGGAAAAACTGTTTTTT.